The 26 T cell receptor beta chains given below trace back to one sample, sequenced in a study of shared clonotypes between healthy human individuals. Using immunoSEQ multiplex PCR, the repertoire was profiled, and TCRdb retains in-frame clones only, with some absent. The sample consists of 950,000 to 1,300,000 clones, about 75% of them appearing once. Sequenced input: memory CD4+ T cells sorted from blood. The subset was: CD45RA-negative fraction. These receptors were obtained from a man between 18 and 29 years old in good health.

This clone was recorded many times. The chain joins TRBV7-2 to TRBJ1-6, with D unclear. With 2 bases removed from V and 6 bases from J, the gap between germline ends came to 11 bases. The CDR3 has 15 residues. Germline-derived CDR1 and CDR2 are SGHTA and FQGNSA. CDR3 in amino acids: CASSLSLGSNSPLHF. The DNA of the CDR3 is TGTGCCAGCAGCTTAAGTTTGGGCAGTAATTCACCCCTCCACTTT.

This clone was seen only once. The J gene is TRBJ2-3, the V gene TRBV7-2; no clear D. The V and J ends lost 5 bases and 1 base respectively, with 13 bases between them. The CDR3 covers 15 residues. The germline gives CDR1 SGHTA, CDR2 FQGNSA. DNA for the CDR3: TGTGCCAGCAGCGTTTCCCCAGCGCGCACAGATACGCAGTATTTT. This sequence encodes CASSVSPARTDTQYF.

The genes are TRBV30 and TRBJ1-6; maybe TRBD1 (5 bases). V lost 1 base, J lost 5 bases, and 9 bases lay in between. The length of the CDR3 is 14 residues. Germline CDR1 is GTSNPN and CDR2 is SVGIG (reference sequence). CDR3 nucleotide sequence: TGTGCCTGGAGTGGGGGGGTGGATAATTCACCCCTCCACTTT. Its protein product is CAWSGGVDNSPLHF.

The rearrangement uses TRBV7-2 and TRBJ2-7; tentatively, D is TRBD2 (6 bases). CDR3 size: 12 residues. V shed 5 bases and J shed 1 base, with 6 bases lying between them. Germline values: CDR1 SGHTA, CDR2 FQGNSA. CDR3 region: CASSRGSYEQYF. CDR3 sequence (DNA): TGTGCCAGCAGCCGGGGGTCCTACGAGCAGTACTTC.

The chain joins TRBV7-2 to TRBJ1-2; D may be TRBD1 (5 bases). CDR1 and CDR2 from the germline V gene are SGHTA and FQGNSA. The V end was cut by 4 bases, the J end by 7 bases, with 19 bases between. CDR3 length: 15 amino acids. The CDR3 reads CASSYRRGEEAGYTF. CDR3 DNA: TGTGCCAGCAGCTACAGGAGGGGCGAGGAAGCTGGCTACACCTTC.

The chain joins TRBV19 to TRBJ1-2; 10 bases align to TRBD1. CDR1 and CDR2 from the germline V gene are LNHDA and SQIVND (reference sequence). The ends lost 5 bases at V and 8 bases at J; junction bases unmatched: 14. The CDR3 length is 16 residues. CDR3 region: CASSSRTTGGSSGYTF. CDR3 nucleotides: TGTGCCAGTAGTTCCCGAACGACAGGGGGCTCTTCAGGCTACACCTTC.

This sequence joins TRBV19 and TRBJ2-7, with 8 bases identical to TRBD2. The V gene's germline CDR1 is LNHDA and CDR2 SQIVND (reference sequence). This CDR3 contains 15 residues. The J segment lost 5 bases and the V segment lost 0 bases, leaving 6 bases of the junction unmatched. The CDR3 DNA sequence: TGTGCCAGTAGTATAGATGGGACTAGAGGAGACGAGCAGTACTTC. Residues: CASSIDGTRGDEQYF.

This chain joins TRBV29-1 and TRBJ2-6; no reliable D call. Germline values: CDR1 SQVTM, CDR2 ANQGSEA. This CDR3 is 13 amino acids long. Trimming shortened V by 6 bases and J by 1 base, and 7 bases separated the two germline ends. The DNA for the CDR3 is TGCAGCGTGGTACAGTCTGGGGCCAACGTCCTGACTTTC. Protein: CSVVQSGANVLTF.

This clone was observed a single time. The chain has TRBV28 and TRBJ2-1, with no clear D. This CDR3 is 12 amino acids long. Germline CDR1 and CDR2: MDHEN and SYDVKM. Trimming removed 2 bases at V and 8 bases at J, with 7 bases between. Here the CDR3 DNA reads TGTGCCAGCAGTTTAAGCGCCGATGAGCAGTTCTTC. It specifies CASSLSADEQFF.

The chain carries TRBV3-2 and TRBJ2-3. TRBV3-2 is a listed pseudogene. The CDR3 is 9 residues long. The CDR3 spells CASSSDVPF. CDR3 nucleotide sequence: TGTGCCAGCAGTTCGGACGTCCCTTTT.

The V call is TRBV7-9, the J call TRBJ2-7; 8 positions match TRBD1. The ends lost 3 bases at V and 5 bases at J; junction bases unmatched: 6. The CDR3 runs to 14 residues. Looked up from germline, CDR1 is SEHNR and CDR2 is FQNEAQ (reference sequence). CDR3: CASSLDRVSHEQYF. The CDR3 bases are TGTGCCAGCAGCTTGGACAGGGTAAGCCACGAGCAGTACTTC.

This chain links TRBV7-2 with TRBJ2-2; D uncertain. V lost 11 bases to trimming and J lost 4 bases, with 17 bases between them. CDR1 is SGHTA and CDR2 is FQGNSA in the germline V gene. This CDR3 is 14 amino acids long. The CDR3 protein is CASYRFMSTGELFF. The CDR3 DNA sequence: TGTGCCTCTTATCGGTTCATGAGCACCGGGGAGCTGTTTTTT.

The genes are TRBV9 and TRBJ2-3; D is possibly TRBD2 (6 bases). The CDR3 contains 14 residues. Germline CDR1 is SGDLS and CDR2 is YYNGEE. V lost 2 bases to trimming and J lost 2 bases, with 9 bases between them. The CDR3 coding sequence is TGTGCCAGCAGCGTGGACTACCTCACAGATACGCAGTATTTT. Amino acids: CASSVDYLTDTQYF.

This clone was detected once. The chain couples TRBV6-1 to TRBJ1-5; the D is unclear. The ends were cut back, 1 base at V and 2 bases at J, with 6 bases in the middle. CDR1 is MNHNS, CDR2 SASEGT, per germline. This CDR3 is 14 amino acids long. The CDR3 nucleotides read TGTGCCAGCAGTGAAGAGGCAGGCAATCAGCCCCAGCATTTT. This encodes CASSEEAGNQPQHF.

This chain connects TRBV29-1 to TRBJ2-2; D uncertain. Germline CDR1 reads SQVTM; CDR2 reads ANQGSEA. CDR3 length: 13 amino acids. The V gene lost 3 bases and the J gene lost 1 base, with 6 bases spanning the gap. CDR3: CSVDAGNTGELFF. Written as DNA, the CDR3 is TGCAGCGTTGACGCCGGGAACACCGGGGAGCTGTTTTTT.

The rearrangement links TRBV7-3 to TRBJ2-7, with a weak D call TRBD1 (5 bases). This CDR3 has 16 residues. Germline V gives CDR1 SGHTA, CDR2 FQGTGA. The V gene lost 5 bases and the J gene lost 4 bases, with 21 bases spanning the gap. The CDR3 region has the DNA TGTGCCAGCAGCCCCGTTCTAACAGGAGCCACTTACGAGCAGTACTTC. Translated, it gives CASSPVLTGATYEQYF.

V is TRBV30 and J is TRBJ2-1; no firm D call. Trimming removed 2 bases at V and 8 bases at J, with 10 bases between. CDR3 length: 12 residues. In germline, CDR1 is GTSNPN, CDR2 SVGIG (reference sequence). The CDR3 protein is CAWSSRGDEQFF. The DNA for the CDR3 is TGTGCCTGGAGTTCGAGAGGCGATGAGCAGTTCTTC.

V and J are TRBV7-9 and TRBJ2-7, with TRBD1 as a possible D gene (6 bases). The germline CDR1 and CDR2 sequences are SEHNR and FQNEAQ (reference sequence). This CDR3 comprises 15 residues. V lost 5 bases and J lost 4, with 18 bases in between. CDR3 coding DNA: TGTGCCAGCAGCCAAAGGACAGTAGGTTTTTACGAGCAGTACTTC. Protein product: CASSQRTVGFYEQYF.

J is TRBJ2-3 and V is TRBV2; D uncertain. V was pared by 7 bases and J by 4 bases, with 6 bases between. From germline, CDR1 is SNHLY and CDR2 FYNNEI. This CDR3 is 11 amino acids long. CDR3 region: CASTLSDTQYF. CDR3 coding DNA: TGTGCCAGCACGCTCTCAGATACGCAGTATTTT.

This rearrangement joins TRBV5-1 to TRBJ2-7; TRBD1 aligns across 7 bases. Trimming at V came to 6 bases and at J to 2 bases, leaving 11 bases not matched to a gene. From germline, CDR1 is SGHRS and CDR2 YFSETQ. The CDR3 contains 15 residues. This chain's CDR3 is CASTPSGTAPYEQYF. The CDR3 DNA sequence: TGCGCCAGCACCCCATCCGGGACAGCGCCCTACGAGCAGTACTTC.

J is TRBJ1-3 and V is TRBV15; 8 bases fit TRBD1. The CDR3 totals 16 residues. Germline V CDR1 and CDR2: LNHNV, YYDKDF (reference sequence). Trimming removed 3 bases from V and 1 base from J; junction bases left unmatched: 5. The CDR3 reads CATSRAQGGSGNTIYF. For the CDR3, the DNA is TGTGCCACCAGCAGGGCACAGGGGGGTTCTGGAAACACCATATATTTT. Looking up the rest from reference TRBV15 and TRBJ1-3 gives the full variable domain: DAMVIQNPRYQVTQFGKPVTLSCSQTLNHNVMYWYQQKSSQAPKLLFHYYDKDFNNEADTPDNFQSRRPNTSFCFLDIRSPGLGDTAMYLCATSRAQGGSGNTIYFGEGSWLTVV.

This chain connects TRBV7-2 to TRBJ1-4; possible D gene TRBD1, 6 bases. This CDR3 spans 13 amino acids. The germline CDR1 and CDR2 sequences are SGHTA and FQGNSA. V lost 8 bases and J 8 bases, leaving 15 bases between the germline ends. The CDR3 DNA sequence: TGTGCCAGCCGCCGGGGGGCGGAAGAAAAACTGTTTTTT. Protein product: CASRRGAEEKLFF.

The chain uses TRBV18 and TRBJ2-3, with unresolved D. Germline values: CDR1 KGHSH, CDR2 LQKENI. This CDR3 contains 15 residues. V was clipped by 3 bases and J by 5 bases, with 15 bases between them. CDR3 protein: CASSPWALPRDTQYF. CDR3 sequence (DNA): TGTGCCAGCTCACCTTGGGCCCTACCCCGAGATACGCAGTATTTT.

Written as DNA, the CDR3 is TGTGCCAGCAGTTCCCGAAGAGACACCATATATTTT. Its translation: CASSSRRDTIYF. V gene TRBV2 combines with J gene TRBJ1-3; D is undetermined. The germline V and J ends were trimmed by 5 bases and 8 bases, with 10 bases remaining between them. CDR1 SNHLY and CDR2 FYNNEI come from the germline V gene. There are 12 residues in the CDR3. Based on the CDR3 plus reference TRBV2 and TRBJ1-3, the full variable domain is EPEVTQTPSHQVTQMGQEVILRCVPISNHLYFYWYRQILGQKVEFLVSFYNNEISEKSEIFDDQFSVERPDGSNFTLKIRSTKLEDSAMYFCASSSRRDTIYFGEGSWLTVV.

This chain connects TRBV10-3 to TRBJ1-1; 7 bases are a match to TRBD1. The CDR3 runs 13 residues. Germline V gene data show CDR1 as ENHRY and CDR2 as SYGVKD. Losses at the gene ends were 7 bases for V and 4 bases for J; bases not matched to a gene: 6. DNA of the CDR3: TGTGCCATCAAGAATAGGGGGCCCACTGAAGCTTTCTTT. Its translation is CAIKNRGPTEAFF.

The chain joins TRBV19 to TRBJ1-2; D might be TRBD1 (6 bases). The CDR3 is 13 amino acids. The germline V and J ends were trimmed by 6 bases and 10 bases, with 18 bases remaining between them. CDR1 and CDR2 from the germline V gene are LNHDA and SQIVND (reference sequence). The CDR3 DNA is TGTGCCAGTAGCAGGACAGAGGATCACCTCTACACCTTC. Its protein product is CASSRTEDHLYTF.